This TCR beta chain appears in the sequencing data of a study of neurological immune-mediated disorders. TCRdb analysed the 5' RACE reads with MiXCR anew, one entry per CDR3 protein. The sample lists approximately 50,000 distinct CDR3 sequences; approximately 3.9% were seen once. Germline V CDR1 and CDR2: SGHRS, YFSETQ. This CDR3 region has 13 residues. With 7 bases clipped from V and 5 bases from J, the junction kept 7 bases outside the gene matches. In its sample, this clonotype was seen many times. The chain combines TRBV5-1 with TRBJ2-7, with 9 bases that match TRBD1. The TCR was taken from a man between 60 and 75 years old with multiple sclerosis. The sample taken for sequencing was PBMCs. The CDR3 spells CASGKTGGNEQYF. DNA for the CDR3: TGCGCCAGCGGCAAAACAGGGGGCAACGAGCAGTACTTC.